Below, 21 T cell receptor beta chains from the same sample are listed, as sequenced in a study of CD8+CD57+ T cells in acquired aplastic anemia. Patients chosen for sequencing had shown CD8+CD57+ cell expansion by flow cytometry. CDR3 and TCR beta VDJ profiling relied on genomic DNA as the template. TCRdb called the reads again in MiXCR, with one record for every CDR3 protein. The table shows about 150,000 distinct CDR3 sequences, with 48% occurring only once. The material sequenced was sorted CD4+, CD8+, or CD8+CD57+ T cells (not recorded which) from PBMCs. The receptors were gathered from a human donor with aplastic anemia.

Turning to this clonotype: A read error may be the cause here, since a much bigger clone is one base away. The V gene is TRBV7-2, the J gene TRBJ1-2; D remains unclear. The CDR3 spans 12 residues. Germline CDR1 is SGHTA and CDR2 is FQGNSA. The CDR3 is CASSYGQDGCTF. The CDR3 bases are TGTGCCAGCAGTTACGGCCAGGATGGCTGCACCTTC.

V gene TRBV15 combines with J gene TRBJ1-5; TRBD1 is a possible D gene (6 bases). V lost 8 bases to trimming and J lost 2 bases, with 19 bases between them. The CDR3 has 16 residues. Per germline, CDR1 LNHNV and CDR2 YYDKDF (reference sequence). CDR3 sequence (DNA): TGTGCCACCCATTCTGCAGGGGCGCTGGGCAATCAGCCCCAGCATTTT. The encoded protein is CATHSAGALGNQPQHF.

This rearrangement joins TRBV5-1 to TRBJ1-4; 8 nucleotides match TRBD1. The V gene's germline CDR1 is SGHRS and CDR2 YFSETQ. The CDR3 runs to 17 residues. After removal of 3 bases from V and 6 bases from J, the junction contained 13 bases not matched to a gene. The CDR3 sequence: CASSWGPGQEEDEKLFF. DNA of the CDR3: TGCGCCAGCAGCTGGGGACCGGGACAGGAGGAGGATGAAAAACTGTTTTTT.

The chain recombines TRBV19 with TRBJ1-5; D tentatively fits TRBD1 or TRBD2 (6 bases each). The J call may be in error: the DNA end matches TRBJ2-3 better. CDR3 length equals 13 residues. Germline CDR1 and CDR2: LNHDA and SQIVND (reference sequence). The CDR3 region has the DNA TGTGCCAGTAGCGGGGGCCGCAATCAGCCCCAGTATTTT. Encoded protein: CASSGGRNQPQYF.

The J gene is TRBJ2-3, the V gene TRBV27; 10 nucleotides align to TRBD2. After removal of 4 bases from V and 4 bases from J, the junction contained 5 bases not matched to a gene. The CDR3 is made up of 15 amino acids. Germline V gene lookup returns CDR1 MNHEY and CDR2 SMNVEV (reference sequence). The CDR3 coding sequence is TGTGCCAGCAGTTCTAGCGGGAGTAGTCCAGATACGCAGTATTTT. This encodes CASSSSGSSPDTQYF.

This clonotype was seen at least ten times. This chain links TRBV5-6 with TRBJ1-1; the D is unclear. Per the germline V gene, CDR1 is SGHDT and CDR2 is YYEEEE. There are 12 residues in the CDR3. Trimming took off 2 bases at V and 7 bases at J, with 9 bases between the two ends. The CDR3 nucleotides read TGTGCCAGCAGCTTTGGGGTATTTGAAGCTTTCTTT. Translation gives CASSFGVFEAFF. Variable domain in full (rest from reference TRBV5-6 and TRBJ1-1): DAGVTQSPTHLIKTRGQQVTLRCSPKSGHDTVSWYQQALGQGPQFIFQYYEEEERQRGNFPDRFSGHQFPNYSSELNVNALLLGDSALYLCASSFGVFEAFFGQGTRLTVV.

Concerning this clonotype: The junction differs from germline at one of its ends, possibly a read error. The V and J genes are TRBV7-9 and TRBJ2-1; D gene unclear. The CDR3 length is 12 residues. The germline gives CDR1 SEHNR, CDR2 FQNEAQ (reference sequence). The CDR3 sequence is CASSFPYDEQFF. The DNA for the CDR3 is TGTGCTAGCAGCTTCCCATACGATGAGCAGTTCTTC.

This clonotype came up a few times. The chain employs TRBV27 and TRBJ1-1; no definite D call. This CDR3 comprises 14 residues. In germline, CDR1 is MNHEY, CDR2 SMNVEV (reference sequence). V was cut by 7 bases and J by 1 base, with 13 bases left in between. The CDR3 loop is CASTLPGPNTEAFF. The CDR3 bases are TGTGCCAGCACTCTCCCGGGTCCGAACACTGAAGCTTTCTTT.

This chain links TRBV13 with TRBJ1-1; D uncertain. This CDR3 is built from 12 residues. In germline, CDR1 is PRHDT, CDR2 FYEKMQ (reference sequence). With 6 bases removed from V and 8 bases from J, the gap between germline ends came to 13 bases. CDR3 protein: CASSGRSPEAFF. CDR3 DNA sequence: TGTGCCAGCAGTGGGAGGTCACCCGAAGCTTTCTTT. The entire variable domain, with the rest obtained from reference TRBV13 and TRBJ1-1, is as follows: AAGVIQSPRHLIKEKRETATLKCYPIPRHDTVYWYQQGPGQDPQFLISFYEKMQSDKGSIPDRFSAQQFSDYHSELNMSSLELGDSALYFCASSGRSPEAFFGQGTRLTVV.

This chain joins TRBV29-1 and TRBJ2-5; 7 nucleotides match TRBD1. This CDR3 contains 13 residues. Germline values: CDR1 SQVTM, CDR2 ANQGSEA. The ends lost 5 bases at V and 2 bases at J; junction bases unmatched: 5. The DNA for the CDR3 is TGCAGCGTTTACGGCAGGGGGCAAGAGACCCAGTACTTC. Protein sequence: CSVYGRGQETQYF. The variable domain in full, with the rest retrieved from reference TRBV29-1 and TRBJ2-5, is SAVISQKPSRDICQRGTSLTIQCQVDSQVTMMFWYRQQPGQSLTLIATANQGSEATYESGFVIDKFPISRPNLTFSTLTVSNMSPEDSSIYLCSVYGRGQETQYFGPGTRLLVL.

This clonotype appeared a few times. This sequence joins TRBV7-9 and TRBJ2-5, with D hard to call. Germline V gene sequence: CDR1 SEHNR, CDR2 FQNEAQ (reference sequence). V lost 3 bases and J lost 5, with 7 bases in between. The CDR3 spans 12 residues. The chain's CDR3 is CASSFQRETQYF. The CDR3 coding sequence is TGTGCCAGCAGCTTTCAAAGGGAGACCCAGTACTTC.

The rearrangement uses TRBV5-4 and TRBJ2-7, with 10 bases identical to TRBD1. The CDR3 is 11 amino acids. CDR1 and CDR2 (germline): SGHNT, YYREEE (reference sequence). CDR3 in amino acids: CATGTGDWQYF. In DNA form, the CDR3 reads TGTGCGACCGGGACAGGGGACTGGCAGTACTTC.

This clonotype was picked up a small number of times. J is TRBJ2-1 and V is TRBV2; a weak D match, TRBD2 (6 bases). The CDR3 runs 13 residues. Germline values: CDR1 SNHLY, CDR2 FYNNEI. Trimming pared 7 bases from V and 5 bases from J, leaving 12 bases between. CDR3 protein: CASNRDLDNEQFF. The CDR3 DNA follows: TGTGCCAGCAACCGGGACTTGGACAATGAGCAGTTCTTC.

This clonotype was counted ten times or more. The chain carries TRBV4-1 and TRBJ1-5; 7 nucleotides match TRBD1. This CDR3 is 15 amino acids long. The J segment lost 9 bases and the V segment lost 4 bases, leaving 12 bases of the junction unmatched. Per the germline V gene, CDR1 is MGHRA and CDR2 is YSYEKL. CDR3 nucleotide sequence: TGCGCCAGCAGCCGAATAGGGACAGAGAGCCGGCCCCAGCATTTT. Protein: CASSRIGTESRPQHF.

The V and J genes are TRBV29-1 and TRBJ1-1; no firm D call. The CDR3 totals 11 residues. Per germline, CDR1 SQVTM and CDR2 ANQGSEA. V gave up 4 bases and J gave up 5 bases, with 8 bases separating them. DNA of the CDR3: TGCAGCGTTGCGTGGGGTACTGAAGCTTTCTTT. Encoded protein: CSVAWGTEAFF.

This clonotype was seen repeatedly, ten times or more. The genes are TRBV5-1 and TRBJ1-1; tentatively, D is TRBD1 (6 bases). The length of the CDR3 is 14 residues. Trimming left V 5 bases short and J 1 base short, with 12 bases between. Germline CDR1 SGHRS, CDR2 YFSETQ. The CDR3 loop reads CASRPLQGNTEAFF. The CDR3 bases are TGCGCCAGCAGACCCCTACAGGGGAACACTGAAGCTTTCTTT.

This clonotype has at least ten counts. V usage is TRBV20-1 and J usage is TRBJ2-3; D is unresolved. The germline V gene has CDR1 DFQATT and CDR2 SNEGSKA (reference sequence). This CDR3 has 14 residues. The ends were cut back, 5 bases at V and 0 bases at J, with 12 bases in the middle. CDR3 in DNA: TGCAGTGCTTTTTCTATGTCTAGCACAGATACGCAGTATTTT. Translated, it gives CSAFSMSSTDTQYF.

The V call is TRBV9, the J call TRBJ1-2; TRBD1 aligns across 8 bases. The CDR3 is 14 residues long. Germline CDR1 reads SGDLS; CDR2 reads YYNGEE. After removal of 6 bases from V and 7 bases from J, the junction contained 11 bases not matched to a gene. As DNA, the CDR3 is TGTGCCAGCAACGAGGGGACAGGCGGTCGTGGCTACACCTTC. Translated, it gives CASNEGTGGRGYTF.

This clonotype occurred a few times. The chain couples TRBV9 to TRBJ1-6, with D unclear. V was clipped by 5 bases and J by 4 bases, with 1 base between them. The CDR3 spans 11 residues. Looked up from germline, CDR1 is SGDLS and CDR2 is YYNGEE. The CDR3 coding sequence is TGTGCCAGCAGTTATAATTCACCCCTCCACTTT. Amino acids: CASSYNSPLHF.

This clonotype was seen only a few times. This chain uses TRBV2 with TRBJ1-6, with D possibly TRBD1 on 5 matching bases. Trimming stripped 5 bases from V and 7 bases from J, with 12 bases between. CDR3 size: 14 residues. Germline values: CDR1 SNHLY, CDR2 FYNNEI. The CDR3 sequence: CASSTNGGNSPLHF. CDR3 DNA sequence: TGTGCCAGCAGTACCAATGGGGGGAATTCACCCCTCCACTTT.

The count of this clonotype is one. The chain joins TRBV7-9 to TRBJ2-3; tentative D call: TRBD2 (6 bases). V shed 4 bases and J shed 4 bases, with 12 bases lying between them. CDR1 is SEHNR and CDR2 is FQNEAQ in the germline V gene (reference sequence). The CDR3 sequence is 14 residues long. The CDR3 DNA follows: TGTGCCAGCAGCTCCCCGCGGGGCCCAGATACGCAGTATTTT. Residues: CASSSPRGPDTQYF.